Below are 12 T cell receptor beta chains sequenced from a single sample in a study of T cell responses to AZD1222 COVID-19 vaccine. Sequenced by immunoSEQ multiplex PCR; TCRdb stores in-frame clones only, minus some. The table includes 150,000 to 200,000 clones, around 87% detected once. Sequencing used peripheral blood, obtained on day 0 of MenACWY control vaccination. Receptor source: an adult in good health.

J is TRBJ1-6 and V is TRBV5-6, with a tentative D call TRBD1 (5 bases). Trimming left V 5 bases short and J 0 bases short, with 18 bases between. The CDR3 is 18 residues long. Germline values: CDR1 SGHDT, CDR2 YYEEEE. Here the CDR3 reads CASRTHRDPSSYNSPLHF. DNA of the CDR3: TGTGCCAGCAGAACCCACCGGGACCCGAGCTCCTATAATTCACCCCTCCACTTT.

The chain joins TRBV15 to TRBJ2-3; D is possibly TRBD2 (6 bases). V was pared by 0 bases and J by 10 bases, with 14 bases between. CDR1 and CDR2 from the germline V gene are LNHNV and YYDKDF (reference sequence). The CDR3 has 14 amino acids. CDR3 in DNA: TGTGCCACCAGCAGAGATCTTGGGCGGGGTGCGCAGTATTTT. Translation: CATSRDLGRGAQYF.

The chain is built from TRBV24-1 and TRBJ1-1; D possibly corresponds to TRBD1 (6 bases). This CDR3 region has 14 residues. Per germline, CDR1 KGHDR and CDR2 SFDVKD. Trimming removed 4 bases from V and 6 bases from J, with 14 bases in between. The DNA for the CDR3 is TGTGCCACCAGTGAATCTACAGGGAGCCCTGAAGCTTTCTTT. Translating it yields CATSESTGSPEAFF.

This clone was recorded only once. This chain joins TRBV28 and TRBJ1-6; possible D gene TRBD1, 5 bases. This CDR3 is 19 amino acids long. V shed 2 bases and J shed 6 bases, with 23 bases lying between them. Germline CDR1 reads MDHEN; CDR2 reads SYDVKM. As DNA, the CDR3 is TGTGCCAGCAGTTTACCAGAAGAGATCAGGGTCGTAGGTAATTCACCCCTCCACTTT. It codes for CASSLPEEIRVVGNSPLHF.

The rearrangement links TRBV19 to TRBJ2-3; D not resolved. The CDR3 contains 14 residues. Germline loops: CDR1 LNHDA, CDR2 SQIVND (reference sequence). V lost 1 base and J lost 3, with 8 bases in between. DNA for the CDR3: TGTGCCAGTAGTATAGGGGTCTCGACAGATACGCAGTATTTT. It codes for CASSIGVSTDTQYF. The full variable domain, rest sourced from reference TRBV19 and TRBJ2-3, is DGGITQSPKYLFRKEGQNVTLSCEQNLNHDAMYWYRQDPGQGLRLIYYSQIVNDFQKGDIAEGYSVSREKKESFPLTVTSAQKNPTAFYLCASSIGVSTDTQYFGPGTRLTVL.

The gene calls are TRBV7-3 and TRBJ1-1; 7 bases line up with TRBD1. J lost 6 bases, V lost 5 bases, and 6 bases had no gene match. CDR3 length equals 13 residues. CDR1 and CDR2 from the germline V gene are SGHTA and FQGTGA. CDR3 residues: CASSTQGSPEAFF. As DNA, the CDR3 is TGTGCCAGCAGCACACAGGGGTCTCCTGAAGCTTTCTTT.

J is TRBJ2-4 and V is TRBV3-1 (or the pseudogene TRBV3-2); D may be TRBD1 or TRBD2 (6 bases each). Germline-derived CDR1 and CDR2 are LGHDT and YNNKEL (reference sequence). V was shortened by 2 bases and J by 3 bases, with 11 bases between the two germline ends. The CDR3 totals 15 residues. The CDR3 nucleotides are TGTGCCAGCAGCCAACGGGGGCGCGACAAAAACATTCAGTACTTC. It specifies CASSQRGRDKNIQYF.

The rearrangement links TRBV9 to TRBJ2-7, with 10 bases matching TRBD1. The CDR3 is 14 amino acids. Trimming at V came to 3 bases and at J to 3 bases, leaving 3 bases not matched to a gene. Germline V lookup: CDR1 SGDLS, CDR2 YYNGEE. In DNA, the CDR3 is TGTGCCAGCAGCGCTGGGACAGGGGACTACGAGCAGTACTTC. Protein product: CASSAGTGDYEQYF.

V is TRBV7-2 and J is TRBJ2-5, with TRBD1 matching 8 bases. The ends lost 5 bases at V and 5 bases at J; junction bases unmatched: 4. This CDR3 is 13 amino acids long. Germline V gene data show CDR1 as SGHTA and CDR2 as FQGNSA. The CDR3 bases are TGTGCCAGCAGCCCGGACAGGGTGGAGACCCAGTACTTC. Its protein is CASSPDRVETQYF.

V and J are TRBV6-2 or TRBV6-3 and TRBJ2-1; D gene ambiguous. Germline CDR1 MNHEY, CDR2 SVGEGT. The CDR3 sequence is 12 residues long. Trimming left V 4 bases short and J 7 bases short, with 8 bases between. CDR3 sequence: CASSSNVNEQFF. CDR3 bases: TGTGCCAGCAGTTCCAATGTGAATGAGCAGTTCTTC.

This clone was observed once. V usage is TRBV11-3 and J usage is TRBJ2-5, with TRBD2 matching 7 bases. Looked up from germline, CDR1 is SGHNT and CDR2 is YENEEA. V was pared by 1 base and J by 5 bases, with 7 bases of the junction left unmatched. The CDR3 spans 15 residues. The CDR3 region is CASSLGGGGMETQYF. CDR3 nucleotide sequence: TGTGCCAGCAGCTTAGGAGGCGGGGGTATGGAGACCCAGTACTTC.

The CDR3 DNA reads TGTGCCAGCAGTTACGGGGCTATGACTAATGAAAAACTGTTTTTT. Its protein product is CASSYGAMTNEKLFF. V gene TRBV6-5 combines with J gene TRBJ1-4; TRBD1 is a possible D gene (5 bases). CDR3 length equals 15 residues. V lost 2 bases to trimming and J lost 2 bases, with 9 bases between them. Germline V gives CDR1 MNHEY, CDR2 SVGAGI.